A single sample is the source of the 23 T cell receptor beta chains below, sequenced in a study of Graves' ophthalmopathy and Graves' hyperthyroidism. The TCR beta CDR3 regions underwent amplification from RNA transcripts. Second-round multiplex PCR came after first-round RT-PCR with HTBI primers. TCRdb ran MiXCR on the multiplex PCR reads and lists one entry per CDR3 protein. In the table there are hundreds of thousands of distinct CDR3 sequences, roughly 20% of which are singletons. Sequenced material: peripheral blood. The receptor source for this set is a woman aged 18-30 years with stable Graves' hyperthyroidism. Some clones in this sample may be carry-over from other donors' samples.

This clonotype has at least ten counts. This chain uses TRBV29-1 with TRBJ1-1, with TRBD1 as a possible D gene (6 bases). Trimming took off 5 bases at V and 2 bases at J, with 9 bases between the two ends. The CDR3 sequence is 12 residues long. Germline V gives CDR1 SQVTM, CDR2 ANQGSEA. The CDR3 reads CSVHRENTEAFF. The CDR3 DNA reads as TGCAGCGTTCACAGGGAAAACACTGAAGCTTTCTTT. Variable domain in full (rest from reference TRBV29-1 and TRBJ1-1): SAVISQKPSRDICQRGTSLTIQCQVDSQVTMMFWYRQQPGQSLTLIATANQGSEATYESGFVIDKFPISRPNLTFSTLTVSNMSPEDSSIYLCSVHRENTEAFFGQGTRLTVV.

This clonotype was recorded at least ten times. The chain has TRBV12-3 or TRBV12-4 and TRBJ1-5; D uncertain. The CDR3 length is 13 residues. Trimming pared 3 bases from V and 3 bases from J, leaving 6 bases between. The CDR3 region has the DNA TGTGCCAGCAGTTTGGGGTTCAATCAGCCCCAGCATTTT. Its translation is CASSLGFNQPQHF.

This clonotype appeared many times. The chain employs TRBV11-1 and TRBJ2-7, with no clear D. Looked up from germline, CDR1 is SGHAT and CDR2 is FQDESV (reference sequence). Trimming pared 7 bases from V and 4 bases from J, leaving 23 bases between. The CDR3 has 16 amino acids. The CDR3 loop is CASTYSPPGHFYEQYF. The CDR3 DNA follows: TGTGCCAGCACATACTCACCCCCGGGCCACTTTTACGAGCAGTACTTC.

The chain links TRBV28 to TRBJ1-6; perhaps TRBD1 as D (5 bases). Germline loops: CDR1 MDHEN, CDR2 SYDVKM. The CDR3 is 13 residues long. V lost 5 bases and J lost 9, with 11 bases in between. The DNA for the CDR3 is TGTGCCAGCAGTGAAACAGGTCGTTCACCCCTCCACTTT. Protein: CASSETGRSPLHF.

This clonotype was recorded many times. V gene TRBV10-1 combines with J gene TRBJ2-4, with 8 bases fitting TRBD1. The CDR3 sequence is 15 residues long. CDR1 is WNHNN, CDR2 SYGVQD, per germline (reference sequence). J gave up 7 bases and V 3 bases, and 8 bases lay outside the gene matches. Here the CDR3 DNA reads TGCGCCAGCAGTGAAAGTGGACAGGGATCGAACATTCAGTACTTC. Its translation is CASSESGQGSNIQYF.

This clonotype was observed many times. CDR3 protein: CAISGDRNVSPLHF. DNA for the CDR3: TGTGCCATCAGTGGGGACAGGAACGTTTCACCCCTCCACTTT. The V gene is TRBV10-3, the J gene TRBJ1-6; 8 positions match TRBD1. The CDR3 is 14 amino acids. Trimming at V came to 4 bases and at J to 9 bases, leaving 5 bases not matched to a gene. The germline CDR1 and CDR2 sequences are ENHRY and SYGVKD.

This clonotype was detected many times. The rearrangement joins TRBV10-3 to TRBJ1-1, with unresolved D. The CDR3 has 13 amino acids. The germline V gene encodes CDR1 ENHRY and CDR2 SYGVKD. Trimming stripped 0 bases from V and 4 bases from J, with 6 bases between. CDR3: CAISESEGTEAFF. Written as DNA, the CDR3 is TGTGCCATCAGTGAGTCGGAAGGCACTGAAGCTTTCTTT.

This clonotype showed up just a few times. The J gene is TRBJ1-5, the V gene TRBV11-2; 9 bases map to TRBD1. CDR1 and CDR2 (germline): SGHAT, FQNNGV. The CDR3 has 16 amino acids. After removal of 4 bases from V and 5 bases from J, the junction contained 9 bases not matched to a gene. CDR3 DNA sequence: TGTGCCAGCAGCTCTCCGACAGGGGGAGAGGATCAGCCCCAGCATTTT. Protein sequence: CASSSPTGGEDQPQHF. Looking up the rest from reference TRBV11-2 and TRBJ1-5 gives the full variable domain: EAGVAQSPRYKIIEKRQSVAFWCNPISGHATLYWYQQILGQGPKLLIQFQNNGVVDDSQLPKDRFSAERLKGVDSTLKIQPAKLEDSAVYLCASSSPTGGEDQPQHFGDGTRLSIL.

This chain uses TRBV12-5 with TRBJ1-1; TRBD1 agrees at 8 bases. Germline values: CDR1 LGHNT, CDR2 FRNRAP. With 7 bases clipped from V and 0 bases from J, the junction kept 10 bases outside the gene matches. CDR3 length equals 16 residues. The CDR3 DNA reads as TGTGCTAGTGCCAAGACAGGGGTAAGGTTGAACACTGAAGCTTTCTTT. This encodes CASAKTGVRLNTEAFF.

This clonotype was detected many times. The genes are TRBV15 and TRBJ2-7; D may be TRBD1 (6 bases). The CDR3 has 15 amino acids. Germline V gene data show CDR1 as LNHNV and CDR2 as YYDKDF (reference sequence). The germline V and J ends were trimmed by 3 bases and 2 bases, with 14 bases remaining between them. Here the CDR3 DNA reads TGTGCCACCAGCAGGTCGACAGGCCCGGCCTACGAGCAGTACTTC. Translating it yields CATSRSTGPAYEQYF.

This clonotype was seen a handful of times. The V gene is TRBV13, the J gene TRBJ2-7, with D possibly being TRBD1 (6 bases). CDR3 length: 16 amino acids. Looked up from germline, CDR1 is PRHDT and CDR2 is FYEKMQ (reference sequence). The V gene lost 5 bases and the J gene lost 1 base, with 18 bases spanning the gap. CDR3: CASSGPPGELSYEQYF. CDR3 sequence (DNA): TGTGCCAGCAGCGGGCCGCCAGGGGAACTTTCCTACGAGCAGTACTTC.

In its sample, this clonotype was seen a few times. This chain joins TRBV25-1 and TRBJ1-2; 9 bases are shared with TRBD1. CDR1 is MGHDK, CDR2 SYGVNS, per germline. The CDR3 loop spans 15 amino acids. V dropped 5 bases and J dropped 2; count of bases not matched to a gene: 6. This CDR3 reads CASSPSDRGNYGYTF. The CDR3 nucleotides read TGTGCCAGCAGTCCTTCAGACAGGGGGAACTATGGCTACACCTTC.

This clonotype was recorded at least ten times. The V gene is TRBV5-1, the J gene TRBJ1-1, with no clear D. V gave up 0 bases and J gave up 3 bases, with 12 bases separating them. The V gene's germline CDR1 is SGHRS and CDR2 YFSETQ. This CDR3 spans 15 amino acids. The CDR3 loop is CASSLGSMGYTEAFF. The CDR3 nucleotides are TGCGCCAGCAGCTTGGGGAGTATGGGGTACACTGAAGCTTTCTTT.

This clonotype was observed many times. The gene calls are TRBV7-3 and TRBJ2-2; D is possibly TRBD2 (6 bases). CDR1 SGHTA and CDR2 FQGTGA come from the germline V gene. This CDR3 is 16 amino acids long. The V end was cut by 4 bases, the J end by 2 bases, with 14 bases between. The CDR3 DNA sequence: TGTGCCAGCAGCTCAACACGGGACTCCAACACCGGGGAGCTGTTTTTT. Translated, it gives CASSSTRDSNTGELFF.

The CDR3, as DNA: TGTGCCAGCAGCTCCTCCGGGAACACCTACGAGCAGTACTTC. Its translation: CASSSSGNTYEQYF. The V and J genes are TRBV7-9 and TRBJ2-7; maybe TRBD2 (5 bases). V gave up 4 bases and J gave up 2 bases, with 12 bases separating them. Germline V gene lookup returns CDR1 SEHNR and CDR2 FQNEAQ (reference sequence). The CDR3 is 14 residues long. The whole variable domain, remainder taken from reference TRBV7-9 and TRBJ2-7, is DTGVSQNPRHKITKRGQNVTFRCDPISEHNRLYWYRQTLGQGPEFLTYFQNEAQLEKSRLLSDRFSAERPKGSFSTLEIQRTEQGDSAMYLCASSSSGNTYEQYFGPGTRLTVT.

Many counts were recorded for this clonotype. The chain is built from TRBV29-1 and TRBJ2-7, with TRBD1 identical over 7 bases. The CDR3 is 13 residues long. CDR1 and CDR2 from the germline V gene are SQVTM and ANQGSEA. CDR3 coding DNA: TGCACCCAGGGGGAGAGGTGCGCCTACGAGCAGTACTTC. This encodes CTQGERCAYEQYF.

The rearrangement links TRBV20-1 to TRBJ2-5, with no clear D. From germline, CDR1 is DFQATT and CDR2 SNEGSKA (reference sequence). The CDR3 length is 14 residues. Trimming left V 3 bases short and J 0 bases short, with 11 bases between. The chain's CDR3 is CSARGGSYQETQYF. DNA of the CDR3: TGCAGTGCTAGGGGCGGTTCCTACCAAGAGACCCAGTACTTC.

In this sample, this clonotype turned up many times. The chain is built from TRBV29-1 and TRBJ2-7, with D perhaps TRBD1 or TRBD2 (5 bases each). The CDR3 spans 15 residues. The ends were cut back, 0 bases at V and 7 bases at J, with 19 bases in the middle. In germline, CDR1 is SQVTM, CDR2 ANQGSEA. In DNA form, the CDR3 reads TGCAGCGTTGAAGATCCATGGCGTTCTGGGGGTGAGCAGTACTTC. Its translation: CSVEDPWRSGGEQYF.

The rearrangement uses TRBV29-1 and TRBJ1-3; the match to TRBD1 covers 10 bases. From germline, CDR1 is SQVTM and CDR2 ANQGSEA. J was trimmed by 2 bases and V by 6 bases; bases with no gene match: 4. The CDR3 has 14 residues. The CDR3 DNA is TGCAGCGTACGGGACAGGGGCCCTGGAAACACCATATATTTT. Residues: CSVRDRGPGNTIYF.

The sample holds many counts of this clonotype. This rearrangement joins TRBV15 to TRBJ2-7, with a possible D match to TRBD1 (5 bases). The CDR3 contains 16 residues. Germline V CDR1 and CDR2: LNHNV, YYDKDF (reference sequence). V shed 0 bases and J shed 3 bases, with 15 bases lying between them. CDR3 nucleotides: TGTGCCACCAGCAGAGATCCGCAGGGCGTGGGCTACGAGCAGTACTTC. Its protein product is CATSRDPQGVGYEQYF.

This clonotype has at least ten counts. Being one base from a much bigger clone, this may be a read error. The chain uses TRBV6-1 and TRBJ2-7; D may correspond to TRBD1 or TRBD2 (5 bases each). Looked up from germline, CDR1 is MNHNS and CDR2 is SASEGT. This CDR3 is 14 amino acids long. The CDR3 DNA reads as TGTGCCGGCAGAAAAAGGGACGGCCCCTACGAGCAGTACTTC. Encoded protein: CAGRKRDGPYEQYF.

The chain combines TRBV20-1 with TRBJ1-6; TRBD1 matches 8 bases. The CDR3 totals 20 residues. In germline, CDR1 is DFQATT, CDR2 SNEGSKA (reference sequence). Trimming removed 0 bases from V and 11 bases from J; junction bases left unmatched: 24. The CDR3 loop is CSARDGRDRPFIPLMTPLHF. CDR3 bases: TGCAGTGCTAGAGATGGGCGGGACAGGCCTTTTATCCCTCTTATGACACCCCTCCACTTT.

This clonotype was counted many times. J is TRBJ2-5 and V is TRBV20-1; 7 positions match TRBD1. The V gene end was trimmed by 0 bases and the J gene end by 5 bases; junction bases not matched to a gene: 12. CDR3 size: 16 residues. Looked up from germline, CDR1 is DFQATT and CDR2 is SNEGSKA (reference sequence). The CDR3 region is CSARDPEGAGVETQYF. CDR3 nucleotide sequence: TGCAGTGCTAGAGATCCCGAGGGGGCAGGGGTTGAGACCCAGTACTTC.